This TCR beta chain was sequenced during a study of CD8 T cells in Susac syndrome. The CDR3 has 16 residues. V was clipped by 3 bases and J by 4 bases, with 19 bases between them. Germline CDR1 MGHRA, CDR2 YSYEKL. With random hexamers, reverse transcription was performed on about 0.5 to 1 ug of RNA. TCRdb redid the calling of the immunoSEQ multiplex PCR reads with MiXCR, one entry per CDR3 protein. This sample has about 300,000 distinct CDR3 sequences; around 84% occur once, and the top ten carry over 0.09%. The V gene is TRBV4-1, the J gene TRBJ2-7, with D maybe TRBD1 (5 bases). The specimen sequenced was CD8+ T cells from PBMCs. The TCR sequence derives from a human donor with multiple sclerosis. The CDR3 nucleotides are TGCGCCAGCAGCCAGGTCCTCCTAGGGGCGTTGTACGAGCAGTACTTC. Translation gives CASSQVLLGALYEQYF.